This TCR beta chain was captured by sequencing in a study of cytomegalovirus exposure and HLA in healthy donors. The PCR ran on 60 Vbeta and 13 Jbeta primers. TCRdb's copy holds only in-frame clones and misses some; the assay was immunoSEQ multiplex PCR. The repertoire includes around 270,000 clones, under 90% of them detected once, and 0.3% sits in the top ten. V shed 6 bases and J 1 base; nucleotides not matched to a gene: 10. This CDR3 comprises 17 residues. Per the germline V gene, CDR1 is MDHEN and CDR2 is SYDVKM. This clone has a handful of counts. The antigen is not known. Study conclusions and caveats: Most sequenced TCRs were rare (though some public TCRs occurred in many donors).

Sample: PBMCs. V is TRBV28 and J is TRBJ1-4; 8 nucleotides align to TRBD1. The source is a girl under 10 years old in good health and CMV-seronegative. The DNA of the CDR3 is TGTGCCAGCAGCCATGACAGGGGAGGGAGAACTAATGAAAAACTGTTTTTT. Translation gives CASSHDRGGRTNEKLFF.